The clone carrying this TCR beta chain was seen a few times. The RNA, roughly 0.45 to 1 ug, was put through reverse transcription using random hexamers. The CDR3 of TCR beta was amplified by immunoSEQ multiplex PCR across 54 Vbeta and 13 Jbeta. TCRdb re-analysed the immunoSEQ multiplex PCR reads in MiXCR, keeping a single row per CDR3 protein. The table records approximately 170,000 distinct CDR3 sequences, 90% to 95% of them present only once. This CDR3 region has 13 residues. Trimming pared 8 bases from V and 1 base from J, leaving 11 bases between. Germline assignment: CDR1 KGHSH and CDR2 LQKENI. This specimen comes from a study of CD8 T cells in Susac syndrome.

The clonotype comes from a human donor in good health. This chain links TRBV18 with TRBJ2-5; the D call may be TRBD1 or TRBD2 (6 bases each). The sample was CD4+ T cells from PBMCs. The CDR3: CASSPGAQETQYF. The CDR3 nucleotides read TGTGCCAGCAGCCCGGGGGCCCAAGAGACCCAGTACTTC.